The 21 T cell receptor beta chains below were found in one sample sequenced in a study of blood T cell repertoires in COVID-19. Repertoires were generated with immunoSEQ multiplex PCR, while TCRdb's copy carries only in-frame clones and drops some. The top ten clones hold approximately 16% of a sample with about 110,000 clones, nearly 80% of them seen once. Sequencing was carried out using peripheral blood. All receptors come from an elderly woman with active or convalescent COVID-19.

This clone was recorded once. The gene calls are TRBV2 and TRBJ2-5, with TRBD1 matching over 7 bases. The CDR3 contains 12 residues. V lost 5 bases, J lost 4 bases, and 1 base stayed unmatched. Germline CDR1 is SNHLY and CDR2 is FYNNEI. The CDR3 DNA sequence: TGTGCCAGCAGTCCAGGGGGAGAGACCCAGTACTTC. Translation gives CASSPGGETQYF.

The chain recombines TRBV9 with TRBJ2-1, with D tentatively TRBD2 (5 bases). The V gene's germline CDR1 is SGDLS and CDR2 YYNGEE. Trimming left V 0 bases short and J 0 bases short, with 10 bases between. The CDR3 has 16 residues. CDR3 loop: CASSVAAGGSYNEQFF. CDR3 DNA sequence: TGTGCCAGCAGCGTAGCTGCGGGCGGCTCCTACAATGAGCAGTTCTTC.

This chain joins TRBV7-2 and TRBJ1-2; D is unresolved. The CDR3 covers 16 residues. CDR1 SGHTA and CDR2 FQGNSA come from the germline V gene. Trimming pared 1 base from V and 7 bases from J, leaving 19 bases between. In nucleotides, the CDR3 is TGTGCCAGCAGCTTAGTGGAGACGACCATACTGGGTGGCTACACCTTC. Amino acids: CASSLVETTILGGYTF. Full variable domain (missing parts from reference TRBV7-2 and TRBJ1-2): GAGVSQSPSNKVTEKGKDVELRCDPISGHTALYWYRQSLGQGLEFLIYFQGNSAPDKSGLPSDRFSAERTGGSVSTLTIQRTQQEDSAVYLCASSLVETTILGGYTFGSGTRLTVV.

This clone is a singleton in its sample. The gene calls are TRBV12-5 and TRBJ2-2; the D gene is possibly TRBD2 (5 bases). V gave up 4 bases and J gave up 4 bases, with 10 bases separating them. This CDR3 contains 14 residues. Germline values: CDR1 LGHNT, CDR2 FRNRAP. The CDR3 spells CASGSGFPTGELFF. For the CDR3, the DNA is TGTGCTAGTGGTTCGGGATTCCCCACCGGGGAGCTGTTTTTT.

The chain combines TRBV9 with TRBJ2-7; 8 bases match TRBD1. This CDR3 has 15 residues. Germline V gene data show CDR1 as SGDLS and CDR2 as YYNGEE. The ends lost 3 bases at V and 3 bases at J; junction bases unmatched: 8. DNA of the CDR3: TGTGCCAGCAGCGCCTCAACAGGGGGAGGCTACGAGCAGTACTTC. It codes for CASSASTGGGYEQYF.

This clone occurred a few times. The chain recombines TRBV28 with TRBJ2-7; 7 nucleotides line up with TRBD1. This CDR3 region has 14 residues. Looked up from germline, CDR1 is MDHEN and CDR2 is SYDVKM. The J segment lost 4 bases and the V segment lost 6 bases, leaving 9 bases of the junction unmatched. CDR3 residues: CASSHGTARYEQYF. Written as DNA, the CDR3 is TGTGCCAGCAGCCACGGGACAGCCCGATACGAGCAGTACTTC.

The chain is built from TRBV4-1 and TRBJ2-5; TRBD2 aligns across 7 bases. The CDR3 has 16 residues. Germline V gene data show CDR1 as MGHRA and CDR2 as YSYEKL. The ends lost 1 base at V and 3 bases at J; junction bases unmatched: 8. The CDR3, as DNA: TGCGCCAGCAGCCAAGCCAAAAATCGGGGGGAAGAGACCCAGTACTTC. Protein product: CASSQAKNRGEETQYF.

This chain connects TRBV30 to TRBJ2-2; perhaps TRBD2 as D (6 bases). This CDR3 is built from 14 residues. Per germline, CDR1 GTSNPN and CDR2 SVGIG (reference sequence). Between the trimmed V and J ends, which lost 8 bases and 3 bases, there was a span of 16 bases. In nucleotides, the CDR3 is TGTGCCCGCGACGCGGGGCCGTACACCGGGGAGCTGTTTTTT. Amino acids: CARDAGPYTGELFF. The full variable domain, completed using reference TRBV30 and TRBJ2-2, is SQTIHQWPATLVQPVGSPLSLECTVEGTSNPNLYWYRQAAGRGLQLLFYSVGIGQISSEVPQNLSASRPQDRQFILSSKKLLLSDSGFYLCARDAGPYTGELFFGEGSRLTVL.

The chain employs TRBV18 and TRBJ1-6; a possible D gene is TRBD1 (5 bases). The ends were cut back, 0 bases at V and 7 bases at J, with 13 bases in the middle. The CDR3 sequence is 16 residues long. Germline V gives CDR1 KGHSH, CDR2 LQKENI. For the CDR3, the DNA is TGTGCCAGCTCACCACCCTCCGGCAGGGCCAATTCACCCCTCCACTTT. It specifies CASSPPSGRANSPLHF.

The V gene is TRBV9, the J gene TRBJ2-1, with D perhaps TRBD1 (5 bases). The CDR3 has 16 amino acids. The germline V gene encodes CDR1 SGDLS and CDR2 YYNGEE. The germline V and J ends were trimmed by 0 bases and 2 bases, with 12 bases remaining between them. The DNA for the CDR3 is TGTGCCAGCAGCGTAGGAGGACACCGGGCCTACAATGAGCAGTTCTTC. Translation gives CASSVGGHRAYNEQFF.

This chain joins TRBV4-1 and TRBJ1-4; D gene uncertain. Trimming removed 5 bases at V and 0 bases at J, with 7 bases between. CDR3 length: 14 amino acids. CDR1 is MGHRA, CDR2 YSYEKL, per germline. The CDR3 region has the DNA TGCGCCAGCAGCTCACCAGCAACTAATGAAAAACTGTTTTTT. Residues: CASSSPATNEKLFF.

The CDR3 DNA reads TGTGCCAGCAGTTACGGACATAACACTGAAGCTTTCTTT. This sequence encodes CASSYGHNTEAFF. V and J are TRBV6-2 or TRBV6-3 and TRBJ1-1; tentative D call: TRBD1 (5 bases). Germline lookup yields CDR1 MNHEY and CDR2 SVGEGT. The CDR3 has 13 residues. With 2 bases removed from V and 2 bases from J, the gap between germline ends came to 6 bases.

The rearrangement links TRBV2 to TRBJ1-6; D remains ambiguous. This CDR3 is built from 14 residues. V gave up 2 bases and J gave up 7 bases, with 9 bases separating them. The germline V gene has CDR1 SNHLY and CDR2 FYNNEI. CDR3 region: CASSERFGNSPLHF. CDR3 DNA sequence: TGTGCCAGCAGTGAACGCTTCGGGAATTCACCCCTCCACTTT.

V gene TRBV24-1 combines with J gene TRBJ2-7, with 9 bases lining up with TRBD1. Germline V CDR1 and CDR2: KGHDR, SFDVKD. The CDR3 runs to 16 residues. V was pared by 3 bases and J by 2 bases, with 7 bases of the junction left unmatched. CDR3 DNA: TGTGCCACCAGTGATCCCGGACAGGGGCCACCCTACGAGCAGTACTTC. It specifies CATSDPGQGPPYEQYF.

This sequence joins TRBV7-3 and TRBJ2-3; unclear D gene. CDR1 is SGHTA and CDR2 is FQGTGA in the germline V gene. CDR3 length equals 13 residues. V was shortened by 4 bases and J by 0 bases, with 5 bases between the two germline ends. DNA for the CDR3: TGTGCCAGCAGCTCAATGAGCACAGATACGCAGTATTTT. It translates to CASSSMSTDTQYF. The full variable domain, its missing parts supplied by reference TRBV7-3 and TRBJ2-3, is GAGVSQTPSNKVTEKGKYVELRCDPISGHTALYWYRQSLGQGPEFLIYFQGTGAADDSGLPNDRFFAVRPEGSVSTLKIQRTERGDSAVYLCASSSMSTDTQYFGPGTRLTVL.

This chain uses TRBV18 with TRBJ2-5; no firm D call. CDR1 is KGHSH, CDR2 LQKENI, per germline. The ends were cut back, 2 bases at V and 4 bases at J, with 14 bases in the middle. This CDR3 is 15 amino acids long. The CDR3 nucleotides read TGTGCCAGCTCACCATTGCTTGGGCGTAGAGAGACCCAGTACTTC. Its translation: CASSPLLGRRETQYF.

The V and J genes are TRBV11-1 and TRBJ2-5; 10 nucleotides match TRBD2. Unmatched junction bases numbered 6, after V lost 0 bases and J lost 5 bases. The CDR3 runs 16 residues. CDR1 is SGHAT and CDR2 is FQDESV in the germline V gene (reference sequence). CDR3 amino acids: CASSLASLAGVETQYF. CDR3 in DNA: TGTGCCAGCAGCTTAGCGAGTCTAGCGGGAGTGGAGACCCAGTACTTC.

The rearrangement links TRBV7-2 to TRBJ2-2; 9 bases are a match to TRBD1. This CDR3 region has 16 residues. The germline V gene has CDR1 SGHTA and CDR2 FQGNSA. V dropped 5 bases and J dropped 7; count of bases not matched to a gene: 11. CDR3 sequence: CASSGNRDRAFGELFF. CDR3 DNA: TGTGCCAGCAGCGGGAACCGGGACAGGGCTTTCGGGGAGCTGTTTTTT. Using reference TRBV7-2 and TRBJ2-2 for the parts outside the CDR3, the full variable domain is GAGVSQSPSNKVTEKGKDVELRCDPISGHTALYWYRQSLGQGLEFLIYFQGNSAPDKSGLPSDRFSAERTGGSVSTLTIQRTQQEDSAVYLCASSGNRDRAFGELFFGEGSRLTVL.

The chain is built from TRBV4-2 and TRBJ2-3; TRBD2 is a possible D gene (6 bases). V gave up 0 bases and J gave up 5 bases, with 12 bases separating them. Germline CDR1 reads LGHNA; CDR2 reads YNFKEQ. CDR3 size: 15 residues. CDR3 nucleotides: TGTGCCAGCAGCCAAGAAATCCTCGGGGGAGATACGCAGTATTTT. Protein product: CASSQEILGGDTQYF.

This clone was detected only once. V usage is TRBV7-3 and J usage is TRBJ1-2; D might be TRBD1 (6 bases). CDR3 length: 14 amino acids. Deletions cut 1 base from V and 4 bases from J, with 10 bases between. The germline V gene encodes CDR1 SGHTA and CDR2 FQGTGA. The CDR3 region has the DNA TGTGCCAGCAGCTTAAGAGGGGGTGTCTATGGCTACACCTTC. Its translation: CASSLRGGVYGYTF.

This sequence joins TRBV19 and TRBJ2-5; a weak D match, TRBD1 (6 bases). This CDR3 is built from 14 residues. Trimming cost V 9 bases and J 2 bases, with 16 bases left between them. CDR1 and CDR2 (germline): LNHDA, SQIVND (reference sequence). The CDR3 loop is CASKETGAQETQYF. In nucleotides, the CDR3 is TGTGCCAGCAAGGAGACAGGAGCACAAGAGACCCAGTACTTC. The full variable domain, its missing parts supplied by reference TRBV19 and TRBJ2-5, is DGGITQSPKYLFRKEGQNVTLSCEQNLNHDAMYWYRQDPGQGLRLIYYSQIVNDFQKGDIAEGYSVSREKKESFPLTVTSAQKNPTAFYLCASKETGAQETQYFGPGTRLLVL.